Following are 10 T cell receptor beta chains from one sample sequenced in a study of T cell responses to AZD1222 COVID-19 vaccine. Measured with immunoSEQ multiplex PCR; TCRdb has only the in-frame clones, and not every one. The profile shows 150,000 to 200,000 clones, under 95% of them singletons. Sequences were derived from peripheral blood, sampled 28 days after the second AZD1222 dose. The receptors derive from an adult who received the AZD1222 COVID-19 vaccine.

This clone occurred once. The chain couples TRBV6-5 to TRBJ1-1; no clear D. This CDR3 is 11 amino acids long. Trimming removed 6 bases at V and 1 base at J, with 3 bases between. CDR1 is MNHEY and CDR2 is SVGAGI in the germline V gene. CDR3 sequence: CASRGNTEAFF. For the CDR3, the DNA is TGTGCCAGCAGGGGGAACACTGAAGCTTTCTTT.

The chain carries TRBV24-1 and TRBJ1-1, with TRBD1 as a possible D gene (6 bases). Trimming shortened V by 6 bases and J by 4 bases, and 11 bases separated the two germline ends. Germline values: CDR1 KGHDR, CDR2 SFDVKD. The CDR3 covers 13 residues. In DNA, the CDR3 is TGTGCCACCAGTCCGGGGGCTGGCACTGAAGCTTTCTTT. As protein: CATSPGAGTEAFF.

Regarding this clone: The same CDR3 can be traced to other DNA sequences in this sample. This chain joins TRBV19 and TRBJ1-1, with D uncertain. The CDR3 is made up of 14 amino acids. V was trimmed by 3 bases and J by 0 bases, leaving 8 bases between them. Germline-derived CDR1 and CDR2 are LNHDA and SQIVND (reference sequence). The CDR3 protein is CASSIGVMNTEAFF. The CDR3 DNA follows: TGTGCCAGTAGTATTGGGGTAATGAACACTGAAGCTTTCTTT. Variable domain in full (rest from reference TRBV19 and TRBJ1-1): DGGITQSPKYLFRKEGQNVTLSCEQNLNHDAMYWYRQDPGQGLRLIYYSQIVNDFQKGDIAEGYSVSREKKESFPLTVTSAQKNPTAFYLCASSIGVMNTEAFFGQGTRLTVV.

The chain couples TRBV7-9 to TRBJ1-4; no definite D call. The CDR3 has 16 residues. Germline V gene sequence: CDR1 SEHNR, CDR2 FQNEAQ (reference sequence). V was cut by 5 bases and J by 4 bases, with 17 bases left in between. The CDR3 DNA reads as TGTGCCAGCAGCCTAGGTTCGGCAGCAGATAATGAAAAACTGTTTTTT. Its translation is CASSLGSAADNEKLFF.

The V gene is TRBV12-3 or TRBV12-4, the J gene TRBJ1-2; D call uncertain. With 5 bases removed from V and 1 base from J, the gap between germline ends came to 8 bases. There are 13 residues in the CDR3. The CDR3 loop reads CASSTDRNYGYTF. CDR3 DNA sequence: TGTGCCAGCAGTACGGATCGTAACTATGGCTACACCTTC.

This chain links TRBV12-3 or TRBV12-4 with TRBJ1-4, with a tentative D call TRBD1 (5 bases). The CDR3 consists of 12 residues. Trimming pared 3 bases from V and 6 bases from J, leaving 5 bases between. CDR3 protein: CASSLGDEKLFF. CDR3 sequence (DNA): TGTGCCAGCAGTTTGGGGGATGAAAAACTGTTTTTT.

The chain links TRBV7-2 to TRBJ1-2, with D uncertain. Trimming took 0 bases from V and 4 from J, leaving 12 bases between them. The CDR3 covers 15 residues. From germline, CDR1 is SGHTA and CDR2 FQGNSA. DNA for the CDR3: TGTGCCAGCAGCTTAGCGGAGGGAGCTGGCTATGGCTACACCTTC. This encodes CASSLAEGAGYGYTF.

The chain links TRBV27 to TRBJ1-1; D possibly corresponds to TRBD1 (5 bases). The V and J ends lost 2 bases and 4 bases respectively, with 8 bases between them. CDR3 size: 13 residues. Looked up from germline, CDR1 is MNHEY and CDR2 is SMNVEV (reference sequence). CDR3 sequence reads: CASSLGRATEAFF. DNA for the CDR3: TGTGCCAGCAGTTTAGGCAGGGCCACTGAAGCTTTCTTT.

The chain carries TRBV19 and TRBJ1-1; a possible D gene is TRBD1 (5 bases). Between the trimmed V and J ends, which lost 9 bases and 9 bases, there was a span of 23 bases. The CDR3 sequence is 14 residues long. Germline V gene sequence: CDR1 LNHDA, CDR2 SQIVND (reference sequence). As DNA, the CDR3 is TGTGCCAGCGCGATAAGTTTCGCGGGGCCCAAAGCTTTCTTT. Translation gives CASAISFAGPKAFF. Full variable domain (rest looked up from reference TRBV19 and TRBJ1-1): DGGITQSPKYLFRKEGQNVTLSCEQNLNHDAMYWYRQDPGQGLRLIYYSQIVNDFQKGDIAEGYSVSREKKESFPLTVTSAQKNPTAFYLCASAISFAGPKAFFGQGTRLTVV.

The gene calls are TRBV5-6 and TRBJ1-6; D is possibly TRBD1 (5 bases). V was trimmed by 1 base and J by 8 bases, leaving 19 bases between them. Germline CDR1 SGHDT, CDR2 YYEEEE. The CDR3 extends over 17 amino acids. The CDR3 sequence: CASSLSVGARDYSPLHF. In nucleotides, the CDR3 is TGTGCCAGCAGCTTGAGTGTAGGGGCGCGAGATTATTCACCCCTCCACTTT. Full variable domain (remainder filled in from reference TRBV5-6 and TRBJ1-6): DAGVTQSPTHLIKTRGQQVTLRCSPKSGHDTVSWYQQALGQGPQFIFQYYEEEERQRGNFPDRFSGHQFPNYSSELNVNALLLGDSALYLCASSLSVGARDYSPLHFGNGTRLTVT.